This TCR beta chain was retrieved from a study of blood T cell repertoires in COVID-19. Study-wide context: Researchers got acute and convalescent COVID-19 samples from the United States, Italy and Spain. In each case, the material was cDNA or gDNA derived from T cells, B-cell-depleted T cells, or PBMCs.

How the authors handled the data: Reference gene primer amplification gave nucleated cell count estimates. Profiled with immunoSEQ multiplex PCR; TCRdb holds only in-frame clones, not every one. Clone size and the V and J calls come from that table; the DNA yielded D and trimming. The sample has hundreds of thousands of clones, over 70% seen once. The germline V gene encodes CDR1 SGHNT and CDR2 YENEEA. V was pared by 1 base and J by 4 bases, with 6 bases of the junction left unmatched. The CDR3 runs 15 residues. V and J are TRBV11-3 and TRBJ2-5, with TRBD1 identical over 7 bases. The specimen sequenced was peripheral blood. This clonotype was obtained from a woman aged 80 or over with acute or convalescent COVID-19. CDR3 sequence: CASSLGTGDGETQYF. The CDR3 coding sequence is TGTGCCAGCAGCTTAGGAACAGGGGACGGAGAGACCCAGTACTTC. Using reference TRBV11-3 and TRBJ2-5 for the parts outside the CDR3, the full variable domain is EAGVVQSPRYKIIEKKQPVAFWCNPISGHNTLYWYLQNLGQGPELLIRYENEEAVDDSQLPKDRFSAERLKGVDSTLKIQPAELGDSAVYLCASSLGTGDGETQYFGPGTRLLVL.